This is a list of T cell receptor beta chains from one sample in a study of CD8 T cells in Susac syndrome. Each CDR3 protein gets one entry after TCRdb re-called the immunoSEQ multiplex PCR reads with MiXCR. The sample has around 200,000 distinct CDR3 sequences, 85% to 95% seen once. The sample was CD4+ T cells from PBMCs. Source of these receptors: a human donor with Susac syndrome. CDR3s include the opening cysteine and the closing phenylalanine or tryptophan. The D gene is left open where the match is weak. Size is omitted from some rows. Given values are once, few, many or a class for expanded clones.

clone size,V gene,J gene,D gene,CDR3 DNA,CDR3 protein
NA,TRBV29-1,TRBJ1-1,NA,TGCAGCGGTTATAGCGGGAACACTGAAGCTTTCTTT,CSGYSGNTEAFF
NA,TRBV7-2,TRBJ1-2,NA,TGTGCCAGCAGCTTAAAGGGGGAAGCGGATGGCTACACCTTC,CASSLKGEADGYTF
NA,TRBV30,TRBJ2-7,TRBD2,TGTGCCTGGAGCAGGCGGGAGTCCCCCTACGAGCAGTACTTC,CAWSRRESPYEQYF
NA,TRBV7-2,TRBJ1-2,TRBD1,TGTGCCAGCAGCCATAACACAGGGACAGCCAACTATGGCTACACCTTC,CASSHNTGTANYGYTF
NA,TRBV2,TRBJ2-7,NA,TGTGCCAGCAGTGAAGGTTCGGCTGACGAGCAGTACTTC,CASSEGSADEQYF
NA,TRBV6-6,TRBJ1-1,TRBD1,TGTGCCAGCAGTTACAGTACAGGGGCTCGCGAAGCTTTCTTT,CASSYSTGAREAFF
NA,TRBV5-4,TRBJ2-5,TRBD2,TGTGCCAGCAGCTTGGCCTTTCTAGCGGGAGGGGAGACCCAGTACTTC,CASSLAFLAGGETQYF
once,TRBV5-8,TRBJ2-5,NA,TGTGCCAGCAGCAGGGCTAGCGTACGAGAGACCCAGTACTTC,CASSRASVRETQYF
NA,TRBV3-1,TRBJ1-1,TRBD1,TGTGCCAGCAGCCCCTTCACAGGGGAGAGGAACACTGAAGCTTTCTTT,CASSPFTGERNTEAFF
NA,TRBV6-6,TRBJ2-3,NA,TGTGCCAGCAGTTACCCCCCAGATACGCAGTATTTT,CASSYPPDTQYF